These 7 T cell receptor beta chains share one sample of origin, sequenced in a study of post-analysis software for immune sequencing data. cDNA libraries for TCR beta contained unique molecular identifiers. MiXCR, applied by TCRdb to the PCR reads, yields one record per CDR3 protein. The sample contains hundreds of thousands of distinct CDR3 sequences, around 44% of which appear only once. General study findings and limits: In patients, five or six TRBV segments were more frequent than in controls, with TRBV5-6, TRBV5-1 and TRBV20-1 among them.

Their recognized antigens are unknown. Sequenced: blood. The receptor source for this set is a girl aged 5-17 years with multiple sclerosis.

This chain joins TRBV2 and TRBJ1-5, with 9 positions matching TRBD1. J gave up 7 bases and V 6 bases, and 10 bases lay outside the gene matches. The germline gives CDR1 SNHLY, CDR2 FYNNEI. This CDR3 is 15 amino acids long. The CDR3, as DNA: TGTGCCAGCAGCACGCACAGGGGGCTCGGACAGCCCCAGCATTTT. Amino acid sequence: CASSTHRGLGQPQHF.

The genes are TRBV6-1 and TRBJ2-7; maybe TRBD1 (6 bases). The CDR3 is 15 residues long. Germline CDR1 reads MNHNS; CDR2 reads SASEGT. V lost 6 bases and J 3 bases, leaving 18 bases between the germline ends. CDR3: CASRTPGQGDYEQYF. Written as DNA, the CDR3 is TGTGCCAGCAGGACGCCGGGACAAGGGGACTACGAGCAGTACTTC.

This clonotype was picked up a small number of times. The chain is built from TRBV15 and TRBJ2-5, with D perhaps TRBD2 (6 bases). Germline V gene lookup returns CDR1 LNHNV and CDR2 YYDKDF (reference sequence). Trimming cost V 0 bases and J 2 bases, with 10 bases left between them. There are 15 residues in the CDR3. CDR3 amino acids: CATSRDRGYQETQYF. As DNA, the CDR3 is TGTGCCACCAGCAGAGATCGGGGGTATCAAGAGACCCAGTACTTC.

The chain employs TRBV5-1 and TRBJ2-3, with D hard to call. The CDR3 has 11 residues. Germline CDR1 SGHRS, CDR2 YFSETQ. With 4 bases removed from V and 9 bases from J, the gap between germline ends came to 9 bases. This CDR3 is CASSGLVTQYF. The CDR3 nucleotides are TGCGCCAGCAGCGGCCTCGTAACGCAGTATTTT.

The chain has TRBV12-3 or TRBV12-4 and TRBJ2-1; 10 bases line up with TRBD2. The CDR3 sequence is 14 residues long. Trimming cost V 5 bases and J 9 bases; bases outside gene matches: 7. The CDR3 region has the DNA TGTGCCAGCAGTACCTGGACTAGCGGAGTTGAGCAGTTCTTC. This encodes CASSTWTSGVEQFF.

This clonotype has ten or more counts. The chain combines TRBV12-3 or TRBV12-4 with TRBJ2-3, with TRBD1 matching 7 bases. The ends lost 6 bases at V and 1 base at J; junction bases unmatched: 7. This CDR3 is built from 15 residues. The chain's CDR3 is CASSFRQGRTDTQYF. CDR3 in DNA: TGTGCCAGCAGCTTCAGACAGGGACGCACAGATACGCAGTATTTT.

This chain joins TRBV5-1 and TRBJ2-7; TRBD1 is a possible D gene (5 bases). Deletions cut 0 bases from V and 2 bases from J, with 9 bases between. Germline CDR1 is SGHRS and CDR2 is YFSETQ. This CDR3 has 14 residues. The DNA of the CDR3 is TGCGCCAGCAGCTTGGAGGGGTCCGCCTACGAGCAGTACTTC. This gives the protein CASSLEGSAYEQYF.